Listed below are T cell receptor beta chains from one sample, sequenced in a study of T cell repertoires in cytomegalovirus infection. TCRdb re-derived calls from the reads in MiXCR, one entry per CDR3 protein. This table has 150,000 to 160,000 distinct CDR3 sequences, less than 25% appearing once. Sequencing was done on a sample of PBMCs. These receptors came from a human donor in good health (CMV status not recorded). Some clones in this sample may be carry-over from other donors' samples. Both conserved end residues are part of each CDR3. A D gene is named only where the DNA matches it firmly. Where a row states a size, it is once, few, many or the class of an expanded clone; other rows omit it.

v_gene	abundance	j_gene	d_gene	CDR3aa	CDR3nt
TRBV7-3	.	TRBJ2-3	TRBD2	CASSLRGASGGSTDTQYF	TGTGCCAGCAGCTTAAGGGGCGCTAGCGGGGGAAGCACAGATACGCAGTATTTT
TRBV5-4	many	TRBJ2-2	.	CASSERDSYTGELFF	TGTGCCAGCAGCGAGAGAGACAGCTACACCGGGGAGCTGTTTTTT
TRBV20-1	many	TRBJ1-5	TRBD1	CSAKIRDSNTLAQHF	TGCAGTGCAAAGATTCGGGACAGCAATACTCTAGCCCAGCATTTT
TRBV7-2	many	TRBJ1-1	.	CASSLRVLNTEAFF	TGTGCCAGCAGCTTAAGGGTGCTGAACACTGAAGCTTTCTTT
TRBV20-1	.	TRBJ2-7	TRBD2	CSARAHLAGQQEQYF	TGCAGTGCTAGGGCCCATTTAGCGGGACAACAGGAGCAGTACTTC
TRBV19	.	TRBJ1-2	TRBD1	CASSIDLEVRQGGNGYTF	TGTGCCAGTAGTATCGATCTGGAGGTGCGACAGGGTGGGAATGGCTACACCTTC
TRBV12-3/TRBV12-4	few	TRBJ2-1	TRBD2	CASSLGRLAGGNEQFF	TGTGCCAGCAGTTTAGGCCGGCTAGCGGGGGGCAATGAGCAGTTCTTC
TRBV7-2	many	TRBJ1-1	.	CASSFRGTTEAFF	TGTGCCAGCAGCTTTAGGGGAACCACTGAAGCTTTCTTT
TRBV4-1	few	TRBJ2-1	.	CASSQEEGRLVGNEQFF	TGCGCCAGCAGCCAAGAGGAGGGGCGACTAGTTGGCAATGAGCAGTTCTTC
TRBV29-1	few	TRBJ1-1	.	CSVDWGPGTEAFF	TGCAGCGTTGACTGGGGGCCTGGCACTGAAGCTTTCTTT
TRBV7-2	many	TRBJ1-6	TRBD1	CASSIGTGTLHF	TGTGCCAGCAGCATCGGGACAGGGACCCTCCACTTT
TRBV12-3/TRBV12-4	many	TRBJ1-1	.	CASSLGGSAEAFF	TGTGCCAGCAGTTTGGGAGGTAGCGCTGAAGCTTTCTTT
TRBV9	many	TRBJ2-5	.	CASSVPPQETQYF	TGTGCCAGCAGCGTACCCCCCCAAGAGACCCAGTACTTC
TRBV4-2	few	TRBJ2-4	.	CASSQDPQGERNIQYF	TGTGCCAGCAGCCAAGACCCGCAGGGAGAAAGGAACATTCAGTACTTC
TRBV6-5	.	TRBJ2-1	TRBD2	CASSYSTGGEQFF	TGTGCCAGCAGTTACTCGACGGGAGGGGAGCAGTTCTTC
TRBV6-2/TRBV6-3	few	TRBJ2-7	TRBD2	CASNQSTWRGGSYEQYF	TGTGCCAGCAACCAATCGACTTGGCGGGGGGGCTCCTACGAGCAGTACTTC
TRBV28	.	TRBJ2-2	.	CASSLRLGGPGELFF	TGTGCCAGCAGTTTAAGACTAGGAGGACCTGGGGAGCTGTTTTTT
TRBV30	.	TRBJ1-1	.	CAWTVERRNTEAFF	TGTGCCTGGACCGTAGAACGCAGGAACACTGAAGCTTTCTTT
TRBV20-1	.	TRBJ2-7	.	CSARPQVTYEQYF	TGCAGTGCTAGACCACAGGTTACCTACGAGCAGTACTTC